What follows are 27 T cell receptor beta chains derived from one specimen sequenced in a study of T cells in Graves' hyperthyroidism and ophthalmopathy. Amplified regions were TCR beta CDR3 sequences from RNA transcripts. First-round RT-PCR with HTBI primers amplified the TCR CDR3 region. One entry per CDR3 protein results from TCRdb running MiXCR on the multiplex PCR reads. The sample has approximately 420,000 distinct CDR3 sequences; about 15% are singletons. Sample: blood. The receptors here all came from a woman aged 25-40 years with Graves' hyperthyroidism.

The chain is built from TRBV9 and TRBJ2-2, with D possibly TRBD1 on 6 matching bases. V lost 3 bases and J 1 base, leaving 10 bases between the germline ends. Germline CDR1 is SGDLS and CDR2 is YYNGEE. The CDR3 is 15 residues long. The CDR3, as DNA: TGTGCCAGCAGCGCGGACAGCCGGAACACCGGGGAGCTGTTTTTT. Protein: CASSADSRNTGELFF.

This clonotype was detected ten times or more. The chain combines TRBV18 with TRBJ2-5, with 8 bases lining up with TRBD1. This CDR3 has 15 amino acids. V gave up 3 bases and J gave up 5 bases; unmatched junction bases: 8. The germline CDR1 and CDR2 sequences are KGHSH and LQKENI. CDR3: CASSPQQGVVETQYF. In DNA form, the CDR3 reads TGTGCCAGCTCACCGCAACAGGGGGTTGTCGAGACCCAGTACTTC.

This chain uses TRBV5-4 with TRBJ2-5, with 7 bases fitting TRBD2. The V and J ends lost 4 bases and 2 bases, in that order; junction bases with no gene match: 8. The CDR3 runs 15 residues. Germline CDR1 and CDR2: SGHNT and YYREEE (reference sequence). For the CDR3, the DNA is TGTGCCAGCAGCATTCCCGGGACTACACAAGAGACCCAGTACTTC. The encoded protein is CASSIPGTTQETQYF.

This clonotype occurred many times. The chain carries TRBV12-3 or TRBV12-4 and TRBJ2-1; 12 bases agree with TRBD2. V dropped 6 bases and J dropped 7; count of bases not matched to a gene: 4. CDR3 length: 14 residues. The CDR3 bases are TGTGCCAGCAGGACTAGCGGGGGTGGTAATGAGCAGTTCTTC. Protein: CASRTSGGGNEQFF.

The CDR3 DNA reads TGCAGTGCTAGAGATCGGGTTAGGCTAGCCACAGATACGCAGTATTTT. This translates into CSARDRVRLATDTQYF. The chain combines TRBV20-1 with TRBJ2-3, with D maybe TRBD2 (5 bases). CDR1 is DFQATT and CDR2 is SNEGSKA in the germline V gene (reference sequence). Trimming removed 0 bases from V and 2 bases from J, with 15 bases in between. CDR3 length equals 16 residues.

This clonotype has ten or more counts. This chain links TRBV3-1 with TRBJ1-1; no clear D. Germline CDR1 reads LGHDT; CDR2 reads YNNKEL (reference sequence). The CDR3 loop spans 15 amino acids. V lost 0 bases to trimming and J lost 0 bases, with 8 bases between them. The CDR3 nucleotides read TGTGCCAGCAGCCAAGACAGTGTCATGAACACTGAAGCTTTCTTT. Translating gives CASSQDSVMNTEAFF.

This clonotype was observed a few times. This chain joins TRBV7-3 and TRBJ2-2; D not resolved. The CDR3 is 13 residues long. Trimming removed 5 bases at V and 6 bases at J, with 10 bases between. The germline V gene has CDR1 SGHTA and CDR2 FQGTGA. The CDR3 nucleotides read TGTGCCAGCAGCGCTATAACGGCCGGGGAGCTGTTTTTT. It translates to CASSAITAGELFF.

Many counts were recorded for this clonotype. This chain uses TRBV9 with TRBJ2-1; D remains unclear. Trimming shortened V by 4 bases and J by 8 bases, and 13 bases separated the two germline ends. Germline CDR1 and CDR2: SGDLS and YYNGEE. The CDR3 runs 13 residues. CDR3 in amino acids: CASSSARDYEQFF. The CDR3 DNA follows: TGTGCCAGCAGCTCAGCTCGCGATTATGAGCAGTTCTTC. Supplemented by reference TRBV9 and TRBJ2-1, the full variable domain reads DSGVTQTPKHLITATGQRVTLRCSPRSGDLSVYWYQQSLDQGLQFLIQYYNGEERAKGNILERFSAQQFPDLHSELNLSSLELGDSALYFCASSSARDYEQFFGPGTRLTVL.

There are many counts of this clonotype. This sequence joins TRBV28 and TRBJ2-7, with no clear D. The CDR3 is made up of 14 amino acids. The V gene lost 4 bases and the J gene lost 1 base, with 11 bases spanning the gap. Germline V gene data show CDR1 as MDHEN and CDR2 as SYDVKM. CDR3 loop: CASSSSHKSYEQYF. DNA for the CDR3: TGTGCCAGCAGTTCCTCACATAAGTCCTACGAGCAGTACTTC.

This clonotype has at least ten counts. V and J are TRBV24-1 and TRBJ2-4, with no clear D. Per germline, CDR1 KGHDR and CDR2 SFDVKD. The CDR3 has 14 amino acids. V was shortened by 7 bases and J by 0 bases, with 9 bases between the two germline ends. Written as DNA, the CDR3 is TGTGCCACCAGCTCGGGCCCAGCCAAAAACATTCAGTACTTC. Translated, it gives CATSSGPAKNIQYF.

The genes are TRBV20-1 and TRBJ2-2, with 11 bases identical to TRBD2. The ends lost 1 base at V and 7 bases at J; junction bases unmatched: 5. CDR1 is DFQATT and CDR2 is SNEGSKA in the germline V gene (reference sequence). The CDR3 spans 15 residues. The CDR3 DNA sequence: TGCAGTGCTAGAGGTAGCGGGAGGGCCGTCGGGGAGCTGTTTTTT. It yields the protein CSARGSGRAVGELFF.

There are many counts of this clonotype. The V call is TRBV9, the J call TRBJ1-2; D possibly corresponds to TRBD1 (6 bases). CDR3 length equals 17 residues. Germline V gene lookup returns CDR1 SGDLS and CDR2 YYNGEE. The germline V and J ends were trimmed by 2 bases and 4 bases, with 21 bases remaining between them. CDR3 DNA sequence: TGTGCCAGCAGCGTTGGGGGGGGCGCCTCCCAAGGCTATGGCTACACCTTC. Translation gives CASSVGGGASQGYGYTF.

This clonotype has a count of ten or more. The V gene is TRBV11-2, the J gene TRBJ2-7; D possibly matches TRBD1 or TRBD2 (6 bases each). Looked up from germline, CDR1 is SGHAT and CDR2 is FQNNGV. The CDR3 length is 14 residues. V dropped 4 bases and J dropped 3 bases, with 13 bases sitting between them. CDR3 amino acids: CASSSWEDSYEQYF. The CDR3 bases are TGTGCCAGCAGCTCCTGGGAGGACAGCTACGAGCAGTACTTC.

The table lists this clonotype with many counts. The chain joins TRBV28 to TRBJ1-5; D unresolved. Germline V gene data show CDR1 as MDHEN and CDR2 as SYDVKM. V lost 6 bases, J lost 7 bases, and 22 bases lay in between. The CDR3 totals 16 residues. The CDR3 region has the DNA TGTGCCAGCAGCTTAACCCGCGTCTCGGCAAGGCAGCCCCAGCATTTT. This translates into CASSLTRVSARQPQHF. The full variable domain, in which reference TRBV28 and TRBJ1-5 provide the parts outside the CDR3, is DVKVTQSSRYLVKRTGEKVFLECVQDMDHENMFWYRQDPGLGLRLIYFSYDVKMKEKGDIPEGYSVSREKKERFSLILESASTNQTSMYLCASSLTRVSARQPQHFGDGTRLSIL.

This clonotype came up a few times. The chain links TRBV5-1 to TRBJ2-7; 7 bases are a match to TRBD1. This CDR3 contains 15 residues. Germline loops: CDR1 SGHRS, CDR2 YFSETQ. V lost 5 bases and J lost 0; bases outside the gene matches: 8. This CDR3 is CASRWAQGDSYEQYF. As DNA, the CDR3 is TGCGCCAGCAGGTGGGCCCAGGGGGACTCCTACGAGCAGTACTTC. Using reference TRBV5-1 and TRBJ2-7 for the parts outside the CDR3, the full variable domain is KAGVTQTPRYLIKTRGQQVTLSCSPISGHRSVSWYQQTPGQGLQFLFEYFSETQRNKGNFPGRFSGRQFSNSRSEMNVSTLELGDSALYLCASRWAQGDSYEQYFGPGTRLTVT.

The V gene is TRBV7-6, the J gene TRBJ2-1; TRBD2 matches at 11 bases. V shed 1 base and J 5 bases; nucleotides not matched to a gene: 4. This CDR3 has 16 amino acids. Germline V gene data show CDR1 as SGHVS and CDR2 as FNYEAQ. CDR3 DNA sequence: TGTGCCAGCAGCTTAGGAGTAGCGGGGGGGGACAATGAGCAGTTCTTC. The encoded protein is CASSLGVAGGDNEQFF. Looking up the rest from reference TRBV7-6 and TRBJ2-1 gives the full variable domain: GAGVSQSPRYKVTKRGQDVALRCDPISGHVSLYWYRQALGQGPEFLTYFNYEAQQDKSGLPNDRFSAERPEGSISTLTIQRTEQRDSAMYRCASSLGVAGGDNEQFFGPGTRLTVL.

This clonotype came up many times. This rearrangement joins TRBV18 to TRBJ2-1; 8 bases match TRBD2. V lost 3 bases to trimming and J lost 4 bases; unmatched junction nucleotides: 5. This CDR3 contains 15 residues. Per germline, CDR1 KGHSH and CDR2 LQKENI. In nucleotides, the CDR3 is TGTGCCAGCTCACCCACGGGACTAGATTACAATGAGCAGTTCTTC. Amino acids: CASSPTGLDYNEQFF.

The chain couples TRBV7-9 to TRBJ2-7; 9 nucleotides line up with TRBD1. The germline V gene has CDR1 SEHNR and CDR2 FQNEAQ (reference sequence). The CDR3 has 14 residues. V shed 4 bases, J shed 6 bases, and the junction held 7 bases outside the gene matches. The CDR3 protein is CASSYRQGDSEQYF. CDR3 in DNA: TGTGCCAGCAGCTACCGACAGGGGGATAGCGAGCAGTACTTC.

This clonotype was observed at least ten times. The chain recombines TRBV24-1 with TRBJ2-2; no clear D gene. The CDR3 extends over 15 amino acids. Germline V gene sequence: CDR1 KGHDR, CDR2 SFDVKD. Trimming stripped 5 bases from V and 3 bases from J, with 12 bases between. The CDR3 protein is CATSVHERDTGELFF. CDR3 DNA: TGTGCCACCAGTGTCCATGAAAGGGACACCGGGGAGCTGTTTTTT.

This clonotype showed up many times. V usage is TRBV20-1 and J usage is TRBJ2-3, with 8 positions matching TRBD2. Germline trimming cut 8 bases from V and 0 bases from J; bases unmatched to any gene: 4. CDR3 length equals 13 residues. Germline V gene data show CDR1 as DFQATT and CDR2 as SNEGSKA (reference sequence). The CDR3 DNA reads as TGCAGTCCACGGGAGGGAAGCACAGATACGCAGTATTTT. Translation: CSPREGSTDTQYF.

This clonotype was counted at least ten times. This chain links TRBV20-1 with TRBJ2-3; D possibly corresponds to TRBD1 (5 bases). CDR1 and CDR2 from the germline V gene are DFQATT and SNEGSKA (reference sequence). V lost 6 bases, J lost 6 bases, and 13 bases lay in between. The CDR3 covers 12 residues. CDR3 sequence reads: CSAPDQGDTQYF. In DNA form, the CDR3 reads TGCAGTGCCCCAGACCAGGGTGATACGCAGTATTTT.

This clonotype was seen repeatedly, ten times or more. CDR3 sequence: CASTPAGTKEGQYF. The CDR3 DNA follows: TGTGCCAGCACCCCTGCCGGGACTAAGGAAGGGCAGTACTTC. This chain uses TRBV28 with TRBJ2-7, with 7 bases aligning to TRBD2. The CDR3 spans 14 residues. The germline V gene encodes CDR1 MDHEN and CDR2 SYDVKM. Unmatched junction bases numbered 15, after V lost 7 bases and J lost 9 bases. Based on the CDR3 plus reference TRBV28 and TRBJ2-7, the full variable domain is DVKVTQSSRYLVKRTGEKVFLECVQDMDHENMFWYRQDPGLGLRLIYFSYDVKMKEKGDIPEGYSVSREKKERFSLILESASTNQTSMYLCASTPAGTKEGQYFGPGTRLTVT.

This clonotype was observed many times. J is TRBJ1-1 and V is TRBV12-3 or TRBV12-4, with TRBD1 matching over 11 bases. The CDR3 has 14 amino acids. After removal of 6 bases from V and 4 bases from J, the junction contained 4 bases not matched to a gene. This chain's CDR3 is CASRTGTGGTEAFF. The DNA of the CDR3 is TGTGCCAGCAGAACGGGGACAGGGGGCACTGAAGCTTTCTTT.

This clonotype has ten or more counts. The J gene is TRBJ1-1, the V gene TRBV20-1; D is uncertain. The germline V and J ends were trimmed by 2 bases and 1 base, with 5 bases remaining between them. Germline CDR1 reads DFQATT; CDR2 reads SNEGSKA (reference sequence). There are 12 residues in the CDR3. The CDR3 DNA follows: TGCAGTGCTAGATACAAGAACACTGAAGCTTTCTTT. Translating gives CSARYKNTEAFF.

This clonotype was seen many times. This rearrangement joins TRBV12-3 or TRBV12-4 to TRBJ2-5; a possible D gene is TRBD1 (5 bases). V lost 5 bases to trimming and J lost 5 bases, with 9 bases between them. This CDR3 is built from 12 residues. The CDR3 here is CASSPGSETQYF. The DNA of the CDR3 is TGTGCCAGCAGTCCAGGGTCGGAGACCCAGTACTTC.

This clonotype has ten or more counts. This chain uses TRBV3-1 with TRBJ2-7; 8 nucleotides line up with TRBD2. V dropped 1 base and J dropped 1; count of bases not matched to a gene: 3. Germline V CDR1 and CDR2: LGHDT, YNNKEL (reference sequence). This CDR3 has 15 amino acids. CDR3 region: CASSQAGGRSYEQYF. CDR3 nucleotide sequence: TGTGCCAGCAGCCAAGCCGGCGGGAGGTCCTACGAGCAGTACTTC.

This clonotype has at least ten counts. The V and J genes are TRBV27 and TRBJ2-1; D may be TRBD1 or TRBD2 (6 bases each). Trimming took 0 bases from V and 6 from J, leaving 12 bases between them. The CDR3 is 15 residues long. CDR1 is MNHEY and CDR2 is SMNVEV in the germline V gene (reference sequence). Here the CDR3 reads CASSLSFGGGNEQFF. CDR3 in DNA: TGTGCCAGCAGTTTATCCTTCGGGGGCGGCAATGAGCAGTTCTTC.